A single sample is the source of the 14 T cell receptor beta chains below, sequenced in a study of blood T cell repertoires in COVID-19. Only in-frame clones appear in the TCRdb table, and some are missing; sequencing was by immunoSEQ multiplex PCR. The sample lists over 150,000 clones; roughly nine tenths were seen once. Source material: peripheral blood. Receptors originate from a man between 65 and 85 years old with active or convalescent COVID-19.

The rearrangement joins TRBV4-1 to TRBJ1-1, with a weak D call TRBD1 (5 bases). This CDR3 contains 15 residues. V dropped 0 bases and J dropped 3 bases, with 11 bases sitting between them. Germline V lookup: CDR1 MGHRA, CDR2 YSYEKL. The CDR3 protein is CASSQDQRGDTEAFF. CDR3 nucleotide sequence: TGCGCCAGCAGCCAAGATCAGCGGGGGGACACTGAAGCTTTCTTT.

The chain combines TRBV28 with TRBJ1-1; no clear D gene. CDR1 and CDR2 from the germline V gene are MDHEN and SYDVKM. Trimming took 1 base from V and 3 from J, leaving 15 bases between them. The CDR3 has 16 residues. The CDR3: CASSLFGRIGDTEAFF. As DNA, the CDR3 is TGTGCCAGCAGTTTATTCGGGCGAATCGGGGACACTGAAGCTTTCTTT.

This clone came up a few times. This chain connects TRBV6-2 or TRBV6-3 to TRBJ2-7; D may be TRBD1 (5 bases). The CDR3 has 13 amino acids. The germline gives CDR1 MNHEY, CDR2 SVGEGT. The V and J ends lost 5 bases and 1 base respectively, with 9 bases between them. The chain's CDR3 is CASSKTASYEQYF. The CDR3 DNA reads TGTGCCAGCAGTAAGACAGCTTCCTACGAGCAGTACTTC.

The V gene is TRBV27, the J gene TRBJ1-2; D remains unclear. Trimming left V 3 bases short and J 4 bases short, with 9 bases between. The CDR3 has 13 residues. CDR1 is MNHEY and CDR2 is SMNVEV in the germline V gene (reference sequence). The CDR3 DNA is TGTGCCAGCAGTTTGCGTCGAGGCTATGGCTACACCTTC. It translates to CASSLRRGYGYTF.

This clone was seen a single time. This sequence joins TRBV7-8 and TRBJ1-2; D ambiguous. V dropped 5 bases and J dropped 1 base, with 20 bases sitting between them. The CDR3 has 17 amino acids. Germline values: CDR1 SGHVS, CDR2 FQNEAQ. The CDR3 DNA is TGTGCCAGCAGCCCCCGCTCAGGCCGGATAGATAACTATGGCTACACCTTC. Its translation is CASSPRSGRIDNYGYTF.

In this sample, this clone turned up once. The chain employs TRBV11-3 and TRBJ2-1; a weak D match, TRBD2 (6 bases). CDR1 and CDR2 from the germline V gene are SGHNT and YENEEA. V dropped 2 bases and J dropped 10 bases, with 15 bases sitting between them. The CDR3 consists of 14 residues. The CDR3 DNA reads TGTGCCAGCAGCTTAAGTTGGCGGGACCGGGAGCAGTTCTTC. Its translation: CASSLSWRDREQFF.

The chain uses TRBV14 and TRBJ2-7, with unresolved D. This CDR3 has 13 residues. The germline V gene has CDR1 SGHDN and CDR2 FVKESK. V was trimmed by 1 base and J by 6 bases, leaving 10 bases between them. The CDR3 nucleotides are TGTGCCAGCAGCCAAGTATCAGCGAGCGAGCAGTACTTC. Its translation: CASSQVSASEQYF.

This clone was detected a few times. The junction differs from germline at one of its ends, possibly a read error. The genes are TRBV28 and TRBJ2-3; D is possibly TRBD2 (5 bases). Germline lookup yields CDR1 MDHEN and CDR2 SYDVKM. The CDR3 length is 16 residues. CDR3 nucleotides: TGCGCCAGCAGTTTAGAGCGGACGAACGGAGCAGATACGCAGTATTTT. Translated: CASSLERTNGADTQYF.

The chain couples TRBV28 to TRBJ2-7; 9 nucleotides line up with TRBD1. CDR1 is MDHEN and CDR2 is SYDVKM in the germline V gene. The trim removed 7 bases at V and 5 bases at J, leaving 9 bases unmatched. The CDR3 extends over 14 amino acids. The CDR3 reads CASTPGDRDHEQYF. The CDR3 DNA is TGTGCCAGCACCCCCGGGGACAGGGACCACGAGCAGTACTTC.

This chain's CDR3 is CASSHHDREDGYTF. The CDR3 coding sequence is TGTGCCAGCAGCCATCATGACAGGGAGGATGGCTACACCTTC. The chain combines TRBV3-1 (or the pseudogene TRBV3-2) with TRBJ1-2, with 7 bases matching TRBD1. The V gene end was trimmed by 3 bases and the J gene end by 6 bases; junction bases not matched to a gene: 7. CDR1 and CDR2 from the germline V gene are LGHDT and YNNKEL (reference sequence). The CDR3 runs 14 residues.

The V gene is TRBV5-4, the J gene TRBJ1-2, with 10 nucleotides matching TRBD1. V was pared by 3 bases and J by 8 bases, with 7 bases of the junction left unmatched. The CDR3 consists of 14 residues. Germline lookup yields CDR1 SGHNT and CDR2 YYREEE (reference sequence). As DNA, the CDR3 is TGTGCCAGCAGCTCCCTGACAGGGGGCTACGGCTACACCTTC. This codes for CASSSLTGGYGYTF.

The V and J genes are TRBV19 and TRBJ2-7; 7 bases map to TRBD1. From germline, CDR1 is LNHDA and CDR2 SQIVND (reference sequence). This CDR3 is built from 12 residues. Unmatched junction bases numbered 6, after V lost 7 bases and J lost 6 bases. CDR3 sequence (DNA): TGTGCCAGTAAGGGCAACAGGGGCGAGCAGTACTTC. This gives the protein CASKGNRGEQYF.

The CDR3 DNA follows: TGTGCCAGCAGTTACGGGACAGCTAATTCACCCCTCCACTTT. The encoded protein is CASSYGTANSPLHF. The chain joins TRBV6-5 to TRBJ1-6, with 7 bases identical to TRBD1. The germline CDR1 and CDR2 sequences are MNHEY and SVGAGI. The length of the CDR3 is 14 residues. V lost 2 bases and J lost 6; bases outside the gene matches: 1.

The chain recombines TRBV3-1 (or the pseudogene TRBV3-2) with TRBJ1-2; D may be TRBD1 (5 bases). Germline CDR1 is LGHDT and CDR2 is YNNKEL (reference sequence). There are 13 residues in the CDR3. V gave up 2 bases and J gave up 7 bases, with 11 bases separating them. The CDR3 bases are TGTGCCAGCAGCCAAATGGGGGAGGGTGGCTACACCTTC. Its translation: CASSQMGEGGYTF.